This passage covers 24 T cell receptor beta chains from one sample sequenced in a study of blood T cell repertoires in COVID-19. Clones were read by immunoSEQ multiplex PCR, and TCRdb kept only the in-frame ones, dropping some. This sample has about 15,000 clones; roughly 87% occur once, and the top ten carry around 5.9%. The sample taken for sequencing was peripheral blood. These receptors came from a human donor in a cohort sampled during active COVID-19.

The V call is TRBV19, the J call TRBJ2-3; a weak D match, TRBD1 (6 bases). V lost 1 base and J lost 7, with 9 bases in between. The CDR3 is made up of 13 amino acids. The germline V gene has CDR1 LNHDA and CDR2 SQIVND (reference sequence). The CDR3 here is CASSIGGQYTQYF. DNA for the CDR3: TGTGCCAGTAGTATAGGGGGGCAGTATACGCAGTATTTT.

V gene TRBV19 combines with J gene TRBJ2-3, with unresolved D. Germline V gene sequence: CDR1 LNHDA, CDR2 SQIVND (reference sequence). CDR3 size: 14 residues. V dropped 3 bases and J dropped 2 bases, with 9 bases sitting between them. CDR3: CASSILVSTDTQYF. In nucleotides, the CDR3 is TGTGCCAGTAGTATTCTCGTTTCCACAGATACGCAGTATTTT.

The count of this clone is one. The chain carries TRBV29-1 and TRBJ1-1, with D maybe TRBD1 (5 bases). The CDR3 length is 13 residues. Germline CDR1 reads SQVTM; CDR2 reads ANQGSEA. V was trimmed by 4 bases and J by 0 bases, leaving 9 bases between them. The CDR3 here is CSVGSGVNTEAFF. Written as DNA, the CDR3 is TGCAGCGTTGGATCGGGGGTGAACACTGAAGCTTTCTTT.

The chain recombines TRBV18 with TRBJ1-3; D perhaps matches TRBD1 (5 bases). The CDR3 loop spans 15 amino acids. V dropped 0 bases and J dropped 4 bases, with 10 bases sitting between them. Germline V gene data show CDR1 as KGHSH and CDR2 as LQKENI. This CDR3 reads CASSPPNRRGNTIYF. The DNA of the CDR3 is TGTGCCAGCTCACCACCGAACAGGCGGGGAAACACCATATATTTT.

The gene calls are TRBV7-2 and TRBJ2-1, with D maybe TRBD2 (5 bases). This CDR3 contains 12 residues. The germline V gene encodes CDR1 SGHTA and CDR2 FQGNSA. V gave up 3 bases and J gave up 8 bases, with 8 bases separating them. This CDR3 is CASSLAGHEQFF. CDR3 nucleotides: TGTGCCAGCAGCTTGGCGGGCCATGAGCAGTTCTTC.

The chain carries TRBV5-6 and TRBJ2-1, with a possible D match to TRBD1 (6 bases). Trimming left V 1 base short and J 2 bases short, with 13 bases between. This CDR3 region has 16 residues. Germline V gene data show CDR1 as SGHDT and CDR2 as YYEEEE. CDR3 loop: CASSLPGQLTYNEQFF. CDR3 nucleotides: TGTGCCAGCAGCTTGCCGGGACAACTAACCTACAATGAGCAGTTCTTC.

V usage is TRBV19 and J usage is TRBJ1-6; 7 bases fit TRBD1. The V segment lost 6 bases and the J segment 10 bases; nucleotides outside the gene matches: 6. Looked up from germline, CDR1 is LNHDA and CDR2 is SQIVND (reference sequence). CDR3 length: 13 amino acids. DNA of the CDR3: TGTGCCAGTAGCGGGGACAGTTGGTCACCCCTCCACTTT. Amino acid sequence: CASSGDSWSPLHF.

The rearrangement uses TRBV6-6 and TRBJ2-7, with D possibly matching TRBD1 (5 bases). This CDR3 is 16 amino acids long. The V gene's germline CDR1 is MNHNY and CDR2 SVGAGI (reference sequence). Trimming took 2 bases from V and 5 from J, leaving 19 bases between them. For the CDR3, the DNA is TGTGCCAGCAGTTACCCCCCCCGAAGGGGTGTCCACGAGCAGTACTTC. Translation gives CASSYPPRRGVHEQYF.

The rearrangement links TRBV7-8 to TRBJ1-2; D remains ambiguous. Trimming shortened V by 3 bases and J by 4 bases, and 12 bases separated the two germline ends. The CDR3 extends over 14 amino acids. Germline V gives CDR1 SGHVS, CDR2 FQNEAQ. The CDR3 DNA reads TGTGCCAGCAGCTTTGCGGGATCTGGCTATGGCTACACCTTC. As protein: CASSFAGSGYGYTF.

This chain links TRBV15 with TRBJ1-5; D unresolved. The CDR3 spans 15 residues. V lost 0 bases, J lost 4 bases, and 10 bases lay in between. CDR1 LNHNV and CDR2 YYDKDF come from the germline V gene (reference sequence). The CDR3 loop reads CATSRDLMQNQPQHF. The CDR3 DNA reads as TGTGCCACCAGCAGAGATCTGATGCAGAATCAGCCCCAGCATTTT.

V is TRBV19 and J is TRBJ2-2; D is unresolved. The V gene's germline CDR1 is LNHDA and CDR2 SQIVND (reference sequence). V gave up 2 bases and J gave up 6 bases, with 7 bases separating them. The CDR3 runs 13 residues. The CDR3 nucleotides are TGTGCCAGTAGTATATCGGTTTCCGGGGAGCTGTTTTTT. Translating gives CASSISVSGELFF. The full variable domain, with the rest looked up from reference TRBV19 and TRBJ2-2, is DGGITQSPKYLFRKEGQNVTLSCEQNLNHDAMYWYRQDPGQGLRLIYYSQIVNDFQKGDIAEGYSVSREKKESFPLTVTSAQKNPTAFYLCASSISVSGELFFGEGSRLTVL.

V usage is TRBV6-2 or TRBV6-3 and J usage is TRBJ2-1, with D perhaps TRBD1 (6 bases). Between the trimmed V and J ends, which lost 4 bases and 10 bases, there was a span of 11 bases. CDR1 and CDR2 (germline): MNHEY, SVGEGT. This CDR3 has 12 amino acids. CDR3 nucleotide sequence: TGTGCCAGCAGTTTCTCCGGGACAGAGCAGTTCTTC. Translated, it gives CASSFSGTEQFF.

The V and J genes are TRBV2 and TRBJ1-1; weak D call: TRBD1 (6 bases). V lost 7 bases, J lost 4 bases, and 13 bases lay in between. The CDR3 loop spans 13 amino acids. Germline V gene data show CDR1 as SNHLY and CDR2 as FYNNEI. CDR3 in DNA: TGTGCCAGCAACGAGCAGGGGCGCACTGAAGCTTTCTTT. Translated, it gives CASNEQGRTEAFF.

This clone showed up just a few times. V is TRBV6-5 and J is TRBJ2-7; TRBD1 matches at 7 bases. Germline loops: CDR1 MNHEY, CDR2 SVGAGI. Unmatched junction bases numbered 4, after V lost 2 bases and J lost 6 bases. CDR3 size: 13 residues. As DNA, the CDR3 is TGTGCCAGCAGTTACGACAGGGCTTCCGAGCAGTACTTC. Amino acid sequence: CASSYDRASEQYF.

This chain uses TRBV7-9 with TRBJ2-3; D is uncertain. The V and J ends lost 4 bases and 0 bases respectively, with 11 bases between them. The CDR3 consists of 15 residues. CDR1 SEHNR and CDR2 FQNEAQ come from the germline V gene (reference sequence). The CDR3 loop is CASSSFPVSTDTQYF. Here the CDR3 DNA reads TGTGCCAGCAGCTCCTTCCCCGTTAGCACAGATACGCAGTATTTT.

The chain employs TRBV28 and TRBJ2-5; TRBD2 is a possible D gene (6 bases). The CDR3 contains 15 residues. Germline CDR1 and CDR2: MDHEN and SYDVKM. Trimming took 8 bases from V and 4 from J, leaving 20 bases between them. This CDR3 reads CASGPNEGAGETQYF. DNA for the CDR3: TGTGCCAGCGGCCCCAATGAGGGAGCGGGAGAGACCCAGTACTTC.

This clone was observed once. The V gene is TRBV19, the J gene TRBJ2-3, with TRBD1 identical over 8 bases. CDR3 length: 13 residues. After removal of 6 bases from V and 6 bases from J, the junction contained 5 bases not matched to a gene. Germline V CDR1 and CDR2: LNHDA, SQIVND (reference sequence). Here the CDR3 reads CASSGGQVDTQYF. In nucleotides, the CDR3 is TGTGCCAGTAGCGGGGGACAGGTGGATACGCAGTATTTT.

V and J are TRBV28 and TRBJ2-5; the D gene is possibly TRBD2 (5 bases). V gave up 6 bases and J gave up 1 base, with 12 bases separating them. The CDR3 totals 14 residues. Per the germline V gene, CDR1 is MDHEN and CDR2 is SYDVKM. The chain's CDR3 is CASRDLGGQETQYF. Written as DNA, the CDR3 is TGTGCCAGCAGGGACTTGGGCGGCCAAGAGACCCAGTACTTC.

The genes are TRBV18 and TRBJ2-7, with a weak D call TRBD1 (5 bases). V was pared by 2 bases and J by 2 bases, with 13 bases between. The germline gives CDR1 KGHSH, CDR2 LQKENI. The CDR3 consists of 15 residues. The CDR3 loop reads CASSPAGRWAYEQYF. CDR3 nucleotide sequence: TGTGCCAGCTCACCAGCAGGGCGCTGGGCCTACGAGCAGTACTTC.

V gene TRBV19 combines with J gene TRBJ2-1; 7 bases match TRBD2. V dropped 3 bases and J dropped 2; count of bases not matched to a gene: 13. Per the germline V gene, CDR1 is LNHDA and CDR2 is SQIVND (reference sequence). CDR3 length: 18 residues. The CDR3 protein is CASSMVGPGGTTYNEQFF. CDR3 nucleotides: TGTGCCAGTAGTATGGTGGGTCCGGGCGGGACTACCTACAATGAGCAGTTCTTC.

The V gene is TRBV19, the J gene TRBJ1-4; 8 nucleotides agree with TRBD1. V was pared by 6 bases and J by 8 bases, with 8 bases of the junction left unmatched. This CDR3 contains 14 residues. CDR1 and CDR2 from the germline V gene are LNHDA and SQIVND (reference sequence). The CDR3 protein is CASRRAGGEEKLFF. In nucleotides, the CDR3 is TGTGCCAGTAGAAGGGCAGGGGGCGAGGAAAAACTGTTTTTT.

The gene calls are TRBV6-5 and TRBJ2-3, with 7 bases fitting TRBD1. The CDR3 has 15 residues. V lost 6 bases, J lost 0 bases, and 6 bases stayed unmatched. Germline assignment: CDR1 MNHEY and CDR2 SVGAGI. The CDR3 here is CASRGQFTSTDTQYF. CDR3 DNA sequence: TGTGCCAGCAGGGGACAGTTTACTAGCACAGATACGCAGTATTTT.

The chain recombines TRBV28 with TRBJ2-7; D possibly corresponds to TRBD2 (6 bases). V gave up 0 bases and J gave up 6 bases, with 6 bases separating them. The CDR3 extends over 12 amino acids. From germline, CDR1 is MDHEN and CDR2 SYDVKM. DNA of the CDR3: TGTGCCAGCAGTTTATGGGGAGGCGAGCAGTACTTC. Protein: CASSLWGGEQYF.

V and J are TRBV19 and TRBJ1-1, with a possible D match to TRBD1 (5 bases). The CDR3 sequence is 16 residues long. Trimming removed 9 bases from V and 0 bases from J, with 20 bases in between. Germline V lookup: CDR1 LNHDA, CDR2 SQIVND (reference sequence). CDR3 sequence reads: CARSRGRAPMNTEAFF. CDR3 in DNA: TGTGCCAGGAGCCGGGGGAGGGCACCCATGAACACTGAAGCTTTCTTT.